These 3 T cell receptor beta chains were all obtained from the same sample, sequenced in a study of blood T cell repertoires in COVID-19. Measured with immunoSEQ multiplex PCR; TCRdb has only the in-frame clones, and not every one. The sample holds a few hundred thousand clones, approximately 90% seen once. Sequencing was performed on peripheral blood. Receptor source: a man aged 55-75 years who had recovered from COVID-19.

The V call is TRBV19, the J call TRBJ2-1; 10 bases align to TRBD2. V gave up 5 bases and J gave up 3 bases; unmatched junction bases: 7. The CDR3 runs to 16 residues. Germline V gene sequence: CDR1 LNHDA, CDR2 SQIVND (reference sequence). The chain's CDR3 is CASSFLAGAYYNEQFF. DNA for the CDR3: TGTGCCAGTAGTTTCCTAGCGGGGGCCTACTACAATGAGCAGTTCTTC.

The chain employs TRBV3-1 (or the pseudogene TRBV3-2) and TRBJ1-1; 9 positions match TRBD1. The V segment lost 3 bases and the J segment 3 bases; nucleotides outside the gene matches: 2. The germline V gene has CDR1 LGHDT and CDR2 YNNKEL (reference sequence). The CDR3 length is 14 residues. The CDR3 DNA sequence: TGTGCCAGCAGCCAGGACAGGGGATACACTGAAGCTTTCTTT. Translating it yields CASSQDRGYTEAFF.

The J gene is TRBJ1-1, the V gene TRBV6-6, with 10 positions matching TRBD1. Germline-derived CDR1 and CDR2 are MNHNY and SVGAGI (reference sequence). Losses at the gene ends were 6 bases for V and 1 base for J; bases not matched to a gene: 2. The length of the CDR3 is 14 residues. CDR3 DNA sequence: TGTGCCAGCAGGACAGGGGGCCAGAACACTGAAGCTTTCTTT. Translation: CASRTGGQNTEAFF.